The present T cell receptor beta chain was sequenced within a study of T cells in Graves' hyperthyroidism and ophthalmopathy. The table lists this clonotype with many counts. The study excluded patients with uncontrolled infection, other autoimmune disease, pregnancy or lactation. The J segment lost 4 bases and the V segment lost 3 bases, leaving 5 bases of the junction unmatched. The CDR3 loop spans 15 amino acids. Germline CDR1 reads SGHAT; CDR2 reads FQNNGV. TCR beta CDR3 region amplification was performed from RNA transcripts. A set of HTBI primers served as the primers for a first-round RT-PCR of the TCR CDR3. TCRdb processed the multiplex PCR reads anew with MiXCR; each CDR3 protein has one entry. The sample yields more than 650,000 distinct CDR3 sequences, approximately 15% seen once.

This rearrangement joins TRBV11-2 to TRBJ2-1; 8 nucleotides line up with TRBD2. This receptor was taken from a woman aged 18-29 years with Graves' hyperthyroidism. Specimen: blood. The CDR3 spells CASSLVGGRYNEQFF. The CDR3 DNA is TGTGCCAGCAGCTTGGTTGGCGGGAGGTACAATGAGCAGTTCTTC. The full variable domain, completed using reference TRBV11-2 and TRBJ2-1, is EAGVAQSPRYKIIEKRQSVAFWCNPISGHATLYWYQQILGQGPKLLIQFQNNGVVDDSQLPKDRFSAERLKGVDSTLKIQPAKLEDSAVYLCASSLVGGRYNEQFFGPGTRLTVL.